This passage covers 24 T cell receptor beta chains from one sample sequenced in a study of shared clonotypes between healthy human individuals. The protocol was immunoSEQ multiplex PCR, while the TCRdb copy is restricted to in-frame clones and leaves out a portion. The repertoire consists of about 1.5 million clones, with 98% occurring once and the leading ten covering 0.4% to 0.55%. The material sequenced was naive CD4+ T cells sorted from blood. This sample's subset: CD45RA+ positively selected. The origin of the receptors is a man aged 25-45 years in good health.

The chain couples TRBV4-2 to TRBJ2-7; 9 bases fit TRBD1. The CDR3 is made up of 15 amino acids. With V trimmed by 7 bases and J by 6 bases, 13 bases remained unmatched. The germline V gene has CDR1 LGHNA and CDR2 YNFKEQ. DNA for the CDR3: TGTGCCAGCAACCCCGGACAGGGGAGCTTCGGCGAGCAGTACTTC. Its translation is CASNPGQGSFGEQYF.

Regarding this clone: The same CDR3 is also encoded by other DNA sequences in this sample. CDR3 coding DNA: TGCGCCAGCAGCTCCCCAGGGGATACGCAGTATTTT. Encoded protein: CASSSPGDTQYF. The chain joins TRBV5-1 to TRBJ2-3; possible D gene TRBD1, 5 bases. This CDR3 contains 12 residues. CDR1 SGHRS and CDR2 YFSETQ come from the germline V gene. V lost 3 bases to trimming and J lost 6 bases, with 8 bases between them.

The chain couples TRBV15 to TRBJ2-4; possibly TRBD1 or TRBD2 for D (5 bases each). The V end was cut by 0 bases, the J end by 8 bases, with 11 bases between. Germline V gene lookup returns CDR1 LNHNV and CDR2 YYDKDF (reference sequence). The length of the CDR3 is 14 residues. The CDR3 sequence is CATSRDPGSDIQYF. CDR3 sequence (DNA): TGTGCCACCAGCAGAGACCCAGGGAGTGACATTCAGTACTTC.

J is TRBJ2-7 and V is TRBV28; D possibly uses TRBD1 or TRBD2 (5 bases each). This CDR3 region has 13 residues. V was shortened by 7 bases and J by 5 bases, with 15 bases between the two germline ends. The germline V gene encodes CDR1 MDHEN and CDR2 SYDVKM. Written as DNA, the CDR3 is TGTGCCAGCACGGGACCCCACCAGGACGAGCAGTACTTC. Its protein is CASTGPHQDEQYF.

About this clone: The junction differs from germline at one of its ends, possibly a read error. The chain employs TRBV30 and TRBJ1-1; D might be TRBD1 (5 bases). CDR3 length equals 17 residues. Per germline, CDR1 GTSNPN and CDR2 SVGIG (reference sequence). In DNA form, the CDR3 reads TGTGCCTGGAGTGTACGGTTCCGGGGGAGGGGAGTGGCTGATGCTTTCTTT. This sequence encodes CAWSVRFRGRGVADAFF.

This clone came up once. The rearrangement links TRBV6-5 to TRBJ1-2, with 10 bases matching TRBD1. Germline V gene sequence: CDR1 MNHEY, CDR2 SVGAGI. Trimming removed 7 bases from V and 8 bases from J; junction bases left unmatched: 13. There are 15 residues in the CDR3. The CDR3 spells CASTRAGTGDAGYTF. The CDR3, as DNA: TGTGCCAGCACCCGAGCCGGGACAGGGGATGCGGGCTACACCTTC.

The chain recombines TRBV6-1 with TRBJ1-1, with D unresolved. V was clipped by 5 bases and J by 4 bases, with 5 bases between them. Germline V gene data show CDR1 as MNHNS and CDR2 as SASEGT. This CDR3 comprises 11 residues. CDR3 DNA: TGTGCCAGCAGTTTCGGCACTGAAGCTTTCTTT. Encoded protein: CASSFGTEAFF.

The chain carries TRBV19 and TRBJ1-5; 7 bases match TRBD1. J gave up 6 bases and V 5 bases, and 7 bases lay outside the gene matches. This CDR3 spans 14 amino acids. Per the germline V gene, CDR1 is LNHDA and CDR2 is SQIVND (reference sequence). The DNA of the CDR3 is TGTGCCAGTAGTGCCCGACAGGGAGCTCAGCCCCAGCATTTT. This gives the protein CASSARQGAQPQHF.

Concerning this clone: Other DNA variants within this sample encode the same CDR3. This rearrangement joins TRBV28 to TRBJ2-1; D not resolved. Trimming stripped 3 bases from V and 7 bases from J, with 7 bases between. There are 12 residues in the CDR3. Germline lookup yields CDR1 MDHEN and CDR2 SYDVKM. The CDR3 bases are TGTGCCAGCAGTTTGGTACCTAATGAGCAGTTCTTC. Translated, it gives CASSLVPNEQFF.

This chain joins TRBV28 and TRBJ2-7; D unresolved. This CDR3 spans 14 amino acids. Trimming shortened V by 3 bases and J by 2 bases, and 11 bases separated the two germline ends. The V gene's germline CDR1 is MDHEN and CDR2 SYDVKM. DNA of the CDR3: TGTGCCAGCAGTTTTTCGACCGCCACCTACGAGCAGTACTTC. It specifies CASSFSTATYEQYF. The full variable domain, its missing parts supplied by reference TRBV28 and TRBJ2-7, is DVKVTQSSRYLVKRTGEKVFLECVQDMDHENMFWYRQDPGLGLRLIYFSYDVKMKEKGDIPEGYSVSREKKERFSLILESASTNQTSMYLCASSFSTATYEQYFGPGTRLTVT.

V usage is TRBV7-3 and J usage is TRBJ2-2, with D perhaps matching TRBD1 (5 bases). Germline V gene lookup returns CDR1 SGHTA and CDR2 FQGTGA. V was clipped by 10 bases and J by 2 bases, with 11 bases between them. The CDR3 has 13 amino acids. The CDR3 nucleotides are TGTGCCACCACGACAGAAAACACCGGGGAGCTGTTTTTT. Amino acids: CATTTENTGELFF. The full variable domain, rest sourced from reference TRBV7-3 and TRBJ2-2, is GAGVSQTPSNKVTEKGKYVELRCDPISGHTALYWYRQSLGQGPEFLIYFQGTGAADDSGLPNDRFFAVRPEGSVSTLKIQRTERGDSAVYLCATTTENTGELFFGEGSRLTVL.

V is TRBV5-4 and J is TRBJ2-7, with TRBD2 matching over 9 bases. Per the germline V gene, CDR1 is SGHNT and CDR2 is YYREEE (reference sequence). CDR3 size: 14 residues. V shed 5 bases, J shed 3 bases, and the junction held 6 bases outside the gene matches. For the CDR3, the DNA is TGTGCCAGCAGTTTTAGCGGGAGTTACTACGAGCAGTACTTC. This encodes CASSFSGSYYEQYF. The full variable domain, with the rest looked up from reference TRBV5-4 and TRBJ2-7, is ETGVTQSPTHLIKTRGQQVTLRCSSQSGHNTVSWYQQALGQGPQFIFQYYREEENGRGNFPPRFSGLQFPNYSSELNVNALELDDSALYLCASSFSGSYYEQYFGPGTRLTVT.

This chain links TRBV18 with TRBJ2-7, with D uncertain. Trimming pared 4 bases from V and 3 bases from J, leaving 10 bases between. This CDR3 has 13 amino acids. From germline, CDR1 is KGHSH and CDR2 LQKENI. CDR3 sequence reads: CASSRINIYEQYF. The DNA for the CDR3 is TGTGCCAGCTCACGGATCAATATCTACGAGCAGTACTTC.

This chain uses TRBV28 with TRBJ2-3; 7 nucleotides agree with TRBD1. Germline CDR1 reads MDHEN; CDR2 reads SYDVKM. V lost 8 bases, J lost 1 base, and 12 bases stayed unmatched. The CDR3 is made up of 16 amino acids. The CDR3 nucleotides read TGTGCCAGCGGGCAAAACAGGGGATTCGGCACAGATACGCAGTATTTT. The encoded protein is CASGQNRGFGTDTQYF.

The J gene is TRBJ1-1, the V gene TRBV7-2; D is undetermined. The CDR3 loop spans 14 amino acids. Trimming took off 1 base at V and 4 bases at J, with 10 bases between the two ends. CDR1 and CDR2 from the germline V gene are SGHTA and FQGNSA. CDR3 sequence: CASSLVMGATEAFF. The CDR3 nucleotides are TGTGCCAGCAGCTTAGTAATGGGTGCCACTGAAGCTTTCTTT.

With regard to this clone: Additional DNA sequences in this sample encode the identical CDR3. The chain couples TRBV2 to TRBJ2-7, with a weak D call TRBD1 (5 bases). This CDR3 has 13 amino acids. V shed 4 bases and J shed 0 bases, with 7 bases lying between them. Germline CDR1 is SNHLY and CDR2 is FYNNEI. The CDR3 DNA sequence: TGTGCCAGCAGTGTAGACAGCTCCTACGAGCAGTACTTC. It translates to CASSVDSSYEQYF. Full variable domain (remainder filled in from reference TRBV2 and TRBJ2-7): EPEVTQTPSHQVTQMGQEVILRCVPISNHLYFYWYRQILGQKVEFLVSFYNNEISEKSEIFDDQFSVERPDGSNFTLKIRSTKLEDSAMYFCASSVDSSYEQYFGPGTRLTVT.

This clone appeared a single time. The chain has TRBV28 and TRBJ1-5; 7 bases map to TRBD1. J was trimmed by 3 bases and V by 5 bases; bases with no gene match: 10. The CDR3 is 16 amino acids. Germline V gene sequence: CDR1 MDHEN, CDR2 SYDVKM. CDR3 amino acids: CASSGTGTGDNQPQHF. CDR3 DNA sequence: TGTGCCAGCAGTGGGACGGGTACAGGGGACAATCAGCCCCAGCATTTT.

This sequence joins TRBV10-3 and TRBJ2-7; D is possibly TRBD1 (5 bases). CDR3 length: 14 amino acids. V dropped 6 bases and J dropped 3 bases, with 15 bases sitting between them. The V gene's germline CDR1 is ENHRY and CDR2 SYGVKD. In DNA form, the CDR3 reads TGTGCCATCAGCCCACAGGACCGAGGCTACGAGCAGTACTTC. Translated: CAISPQDRGYEQYF.

The V call is TRBV7-2, the J call TRBJ1-2; 9 bases map to TRBD1. The V gene end was trimmed by 5 bases and the J gene end by 4 bases; junction bases not matched to a gene: 11. Germline V gene sequence: CDR1 SGHTA, CDR2 FQGNSA. The CDR3 spans 16 residues. CDR3 loop: CASSPSPGQGGYGYTF. Written as DNA, the CDR3 is TGTGCCAGCAGCCCTTCCCCGGGACAGGGAGGCTATGGCTACACCTTC.

This chain connects TRBV19 to TRBJ2-2; D may match TRBD1 or TRBD2 (5 bases each). The V end was cut by 5 bases, the J end by 5 bases, with 15 bases between. The CDR3 loop spans 15 amino acids. CDR1 and CDR2 from the germline V gene are LNHDA and SQIVND (reference sequence). CDR3 DNA: TGTGCCAGTAGTGGGCAGGGAAGAGGGACCGGGGAGCTGTTTTTT. Translating it yields CASSGQGRGTGELFF. Full variable domain (missing parts from reference TRBV19 and TRBJ2-2): DGGITQSPKYLFRKEGQNVTLSCEQNLNHDAMYWYRQDPGQGLRLIYYSQIVNDFQKGDIAEGYSVSREKKESFPLTVTSAQKNPTAFYLCASSGQGRGTGELFFGEGSRLTVL.

The V gene is TRBV28, the J gene TRBJ2-7; 13 bases match TRBD2. Germline CDR1 reads MDHEN; CDR2 reads SYDVKM. The CDR3 spans 20 residues. The ends lost 3 bases at V and 0 bases at J; junction bases unmatched: 14. The DNA of the CDR3 is TGTGCCAGCAGTTTCACTACTACCGGGACTAGCGGGGCGAGCTCCTACGAGCAGTACTTC. This translates into CASSFTTTGTSGASSYEQYF.

This chain connects TRBV5-1 to TRBJ2-2; D tentatively fits TRBD1 or TRBD2 (5 bases each). The CDR3 runs 15 residues. Trimming removed 2 bases from V and 5 bases from J, with 13 bases in between. Germline V gene sequence: CDR1 SGHRS, CDR2 YFSETQ. The CDR3 reads CASSFLAGRTGELFF. The CDR3 nucleotides read TGCGCCAGCAGCTTTCTAGCAGGGAGAACCGGGGAGCTGTTTTTT.

The V gene is TRBV7-6, the J gene TRBJ2-3, with D hard to call. This CDR3 region has 11 residues. The V gene lost 2 bases and the J gene lost 4 bases, with 1 base spanning the gap. Germline V gives CDR1 SGHVS, CDR2 FNYEAQ. For the CDR3, the DNA is TGTGCCAGCAGCTTATCAGATACGCAGTATTTT. Amino acids: CASSLSDTQYF.

CDR3 protein: CASNPTGSYNEQFF. CDR3 nucleotides: TGCGCCAGCAATCCCACAGGCTCCTACAATGAGCAGTTCTTC. The J gene is TRBJ2-1, the V gene TRBV5-1, with a possible D match to TRBD1 (5 bases). This CDR3 has 14 amino acids. Trimming pared 6 bases from V and 0 bases from J, leaving 10 bases between. Per germline, CDR1 SGHRS and CDR2 YFSETQ.